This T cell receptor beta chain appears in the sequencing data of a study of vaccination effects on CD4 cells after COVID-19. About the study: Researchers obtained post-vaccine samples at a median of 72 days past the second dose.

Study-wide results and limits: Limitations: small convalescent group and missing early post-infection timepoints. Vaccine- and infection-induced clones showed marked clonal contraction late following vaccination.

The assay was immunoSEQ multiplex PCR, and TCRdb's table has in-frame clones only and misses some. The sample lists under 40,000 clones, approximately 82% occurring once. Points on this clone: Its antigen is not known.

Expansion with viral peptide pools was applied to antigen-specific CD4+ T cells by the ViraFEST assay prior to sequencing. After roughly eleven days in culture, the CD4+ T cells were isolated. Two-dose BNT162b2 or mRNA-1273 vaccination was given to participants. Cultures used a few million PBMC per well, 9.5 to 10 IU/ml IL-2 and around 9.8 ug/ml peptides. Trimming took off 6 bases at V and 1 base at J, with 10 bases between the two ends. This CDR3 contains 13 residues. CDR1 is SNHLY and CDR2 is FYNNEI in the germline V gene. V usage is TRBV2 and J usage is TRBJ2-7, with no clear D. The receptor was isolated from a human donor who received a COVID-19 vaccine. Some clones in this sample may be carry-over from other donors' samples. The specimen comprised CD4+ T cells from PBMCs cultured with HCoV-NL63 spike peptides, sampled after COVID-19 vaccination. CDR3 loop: CASRSTGSYEQYV. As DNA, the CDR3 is TGTGCCAGCAGGAGCACTGGTTCCTACGAGCAGTACGTC.